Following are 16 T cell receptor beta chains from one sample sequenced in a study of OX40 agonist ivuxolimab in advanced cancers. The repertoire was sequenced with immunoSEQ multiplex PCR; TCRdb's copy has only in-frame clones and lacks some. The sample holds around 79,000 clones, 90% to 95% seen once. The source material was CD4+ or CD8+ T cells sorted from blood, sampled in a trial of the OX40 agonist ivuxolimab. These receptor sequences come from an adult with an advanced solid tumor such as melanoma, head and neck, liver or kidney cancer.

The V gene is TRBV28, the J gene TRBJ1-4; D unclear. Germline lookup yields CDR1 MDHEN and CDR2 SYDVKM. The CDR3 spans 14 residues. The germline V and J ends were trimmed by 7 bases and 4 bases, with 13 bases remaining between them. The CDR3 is CASTLPGVNEKLFF. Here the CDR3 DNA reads TGTGCCAGCACCTTGCCCGGGGTTAATGAAAAACTGTTTTTT.

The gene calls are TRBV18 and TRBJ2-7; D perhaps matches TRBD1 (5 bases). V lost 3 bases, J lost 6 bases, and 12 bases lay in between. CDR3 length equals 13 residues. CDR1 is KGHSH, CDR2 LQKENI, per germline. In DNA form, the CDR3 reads TGTGCCAGCTCACCGCAACAGGAACGCGAGCAGTACTTC. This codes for CASSPQQEREQYF.

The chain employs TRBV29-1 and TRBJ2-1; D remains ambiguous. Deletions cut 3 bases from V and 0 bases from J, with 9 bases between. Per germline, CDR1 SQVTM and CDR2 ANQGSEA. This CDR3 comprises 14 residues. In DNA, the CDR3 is TGCAGCGTTGATACTCTGAGCTCCTACAATGAGCAGTTCTTC. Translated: CSVDTLSSYNEQFF.

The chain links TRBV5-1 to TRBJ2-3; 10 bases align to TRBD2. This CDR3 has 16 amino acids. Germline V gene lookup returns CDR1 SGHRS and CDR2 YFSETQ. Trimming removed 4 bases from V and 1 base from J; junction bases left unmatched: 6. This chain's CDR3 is CASSLRTSGGTDTQYF. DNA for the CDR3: TGCGCCAGCAGCCTACGGACTAGCGGAGGCACAGATACGCAGTATTTT.

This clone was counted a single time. Here the CDR3 DNA reads TGCGCCAGCAGCTTGGCGGGAACTAAAGAGACCCAGTACTTC. Translated, it gives CASSLAGTKETQYF. The rearrangement joins TRBV5-1 to TRBJ2-5; weak D call: TRBD2 (5 bases). With 0 bases removed from V and 3 bases from J, the gap between germline ends came to 9 bases. The CDR3 has 14 residues. Germline loops: CDR1 SGHRS, CDR2 YFSETQ.

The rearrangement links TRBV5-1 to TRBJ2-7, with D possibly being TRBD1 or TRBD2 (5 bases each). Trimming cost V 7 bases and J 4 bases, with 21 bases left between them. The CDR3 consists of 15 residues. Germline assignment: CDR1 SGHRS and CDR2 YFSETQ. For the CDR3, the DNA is TGCGCCAGCGTCGTCCATCAGGGAGACTCATACGAGCAGTACTTC. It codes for CASVVHQGDSYEQYF.

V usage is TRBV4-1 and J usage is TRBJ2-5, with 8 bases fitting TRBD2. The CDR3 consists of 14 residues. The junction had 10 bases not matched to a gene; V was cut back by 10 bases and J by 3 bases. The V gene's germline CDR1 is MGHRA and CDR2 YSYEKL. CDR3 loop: CATKRGRLEETQYF. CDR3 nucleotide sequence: TGCGCCACCAAGCGGGGGCGGTTAGAAGAGACCCAGTACTTC.

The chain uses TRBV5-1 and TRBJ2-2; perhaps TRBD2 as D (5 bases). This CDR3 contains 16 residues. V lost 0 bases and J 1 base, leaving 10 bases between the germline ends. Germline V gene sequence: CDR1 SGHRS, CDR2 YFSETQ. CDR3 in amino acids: CASSLVGGRNTGELFF. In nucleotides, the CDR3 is TGCGCCAGCAGCTTGGTTGGCGGGCGGAACACCGGGGAGCTGTTTTTT.

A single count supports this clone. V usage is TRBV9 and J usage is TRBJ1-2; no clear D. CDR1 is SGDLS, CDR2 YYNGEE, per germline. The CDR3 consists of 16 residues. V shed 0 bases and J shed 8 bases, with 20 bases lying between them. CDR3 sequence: CASSVDPSGEPGGYTF. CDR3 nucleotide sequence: TGTGCCAGCAGCGTAGACCCCTCTGGGGAGCCGGGGGGCTACACCTTC.

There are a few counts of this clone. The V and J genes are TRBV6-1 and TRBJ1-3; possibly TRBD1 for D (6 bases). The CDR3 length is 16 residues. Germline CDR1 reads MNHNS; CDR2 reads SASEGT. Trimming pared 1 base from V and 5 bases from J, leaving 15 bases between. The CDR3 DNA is TGTGCCAGCAGTGAAGGGGGTACAGGGTACCGAAACACCATATATTTT. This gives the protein CASSEGGTGYRNTIYF.

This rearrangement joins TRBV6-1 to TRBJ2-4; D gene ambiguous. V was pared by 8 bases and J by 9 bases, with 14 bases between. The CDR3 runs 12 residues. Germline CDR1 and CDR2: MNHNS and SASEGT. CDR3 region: CASLLAVGIQYF. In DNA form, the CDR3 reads TGTGCCAGCCTTCTCGCAGTCGGCATTCAGTACTTC.

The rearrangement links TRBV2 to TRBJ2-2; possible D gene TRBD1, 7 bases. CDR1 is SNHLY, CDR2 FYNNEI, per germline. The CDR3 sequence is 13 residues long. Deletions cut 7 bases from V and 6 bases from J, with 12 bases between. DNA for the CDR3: TGTGCCAGCAATCAGGGGGAGGCCGGGGAGCTGTTTTTT. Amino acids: CASNQGEAGELFF. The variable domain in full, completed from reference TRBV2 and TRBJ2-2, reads EPEVTQTPSHQVTQMGQEVILRCVPISNHLYFYWYRQILGQKVEFLVSFYNNEISEKSEIFDDQFSVERPDGSNFTLKIRSTKLEDSAMYFCASNQGEAGELFFGEGSRLTVL.

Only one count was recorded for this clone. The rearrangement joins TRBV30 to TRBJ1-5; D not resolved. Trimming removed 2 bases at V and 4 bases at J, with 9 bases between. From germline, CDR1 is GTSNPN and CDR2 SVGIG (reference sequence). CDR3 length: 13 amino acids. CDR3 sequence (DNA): TGTGCCTGGAGTCTGAAAGGGAATCAGCCCCAGCATTTT. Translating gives CAWSLKGNQPQHF.

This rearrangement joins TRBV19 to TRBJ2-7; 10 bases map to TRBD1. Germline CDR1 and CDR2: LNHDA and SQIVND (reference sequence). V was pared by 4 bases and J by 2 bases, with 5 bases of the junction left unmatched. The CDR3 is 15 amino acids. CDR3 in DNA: TGTGCCAGTAGTACTACCGGGACAGGGGCCTACGAGCAGTACTTC. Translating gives CASSTTGTGAYEQYF.

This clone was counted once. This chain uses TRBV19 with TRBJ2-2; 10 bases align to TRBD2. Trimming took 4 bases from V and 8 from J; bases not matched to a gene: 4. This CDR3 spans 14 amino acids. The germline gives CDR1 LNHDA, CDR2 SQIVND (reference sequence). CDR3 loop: CASSTAGGQGELFF. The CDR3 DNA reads TGTGCCAGTAGTACAGCGGGAGGGCAGGGGGAGCTGTTTTTT.

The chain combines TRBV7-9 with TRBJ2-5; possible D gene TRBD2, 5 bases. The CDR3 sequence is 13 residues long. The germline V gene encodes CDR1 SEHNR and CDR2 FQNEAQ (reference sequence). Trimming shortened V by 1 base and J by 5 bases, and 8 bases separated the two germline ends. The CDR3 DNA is TGTGCCAGCAGCTTAGGGGTAGCGGAGACCCAGTACTTC. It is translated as CASSLGVAETQYF.